The entry that follows covers one T cell receptor beta chain sequence. The antigen is unknown. The data stem from a study of OX40 agonist ivuxolimab in advanced cancers. Study overall: The study gave patients intravenous ivuxolimab at 0.01 to 10 mg/kg every 2 weeks. Overall study results and limits: Expanded clones belonging to CD8+ T cells outnumbered, on average, those of CD4+. Individuals who were partial responders at 0.1-3.0 mg/kg had clonal expansion that ranked among the lowest.

Peripheral blood came from all dose cohorts at three timepoints. Sequencing was performed with immunoSEQ multiplex PCR; in TCRdb, only in-frame clones are kept and a portion is missing. This sample carries about 76,000 clones, roughly 85% of them seen once, and the ten largest clones take roughly 5.5%. Trimming took off 3 bases at V and 7 bases at J, with 10 bases between the two ends. The CDR3 is made up of 13 amino acids. The germline gives CDR1 MNHEY, CDR2 SVGAGI. The chain links TRBV6-5 to TRBJ1-5; D call uncertain. Sequenced here: CD4+ or CD8+ T cells sorted from blood, sampled in a trial of the OX40 agonist ivuxolimab. The sequence was collected from an adult with an advanced solid tumor such as melanoma, head and neck, liver or kidney cancer. The CDR3: CASSYLPAQPQHF. The CDR3 coding sequence is TGTGCCAGCAGTTATCTACCCGCCCAGCCCCAGCATTTT.